This TCR beta chain was observed in a study of shared T cell receptors in the human thymus. CDR1 MGHRA and CDR2 YSYEKL come from the germline V gene. The CDR3 is 13 residues long. Trimming cost V 1 base and J 9 bases; bases outside gene matches: 5. TCRdb's table, derived via immunoSEQ multiplex PCR, lists solely in-frame clones and lacks some. This repertoire shows 500,000 to 750,000 clones, 88% found once; its top ten account for approximately 0.01%. These data also featured in a second study, about human thymus T cells. That publication notes: Donor material was obtained from healthy Finnish infants undergoing corrective surgery for congenital heart defects. From resections taken during corrective heart surgery, the thymus tissue was obtained. Apparent bias marked the V and J gene usage of thymic and blood repertoires. Related studies found that unrelated individuals share highly overlapping thymic repertoires.

Sequenced: thymocytes. The chain uses TRBV4-1 and TRBJ1-2; 7 bases match TRBD1. The receptor was derived from a boy less than two years old with a congenital heart defect. The CDR3 region is CASSQGDRERYTF. The CDR3 DNA reads TGCGCCAGCAGCCAAGGGGACAGAGAGCGCTACACCTTC.